The 27 T cell receptor beta chains below all came from one sample that was sequenced in a study of human T cells and chemical hapten exposure. Noted time point: patch test 1, 2 weeks after DPC sensitization. Treatment given: therapeutic diphenylcyclopropenone sensitization with weekly scalp DPC. TCRdb re-called the RACE reads with MiXCR, one entry per CDR3 protein. Among about 49,000 distinct CDR3 sequences listed, approximately 9.1% were seen once. The source material was whole blood, sampled in connection with sensitization to the hapten diphenylcyclopropenone (DPC). All receptors derive from a woman aged 45-60 years with alopecia areata. Some clones in this sample may be carry-over from other donors' samples.

The sample holds many counts of this clonotype. As DNA, the CDR3 is TGTGCCAGCAGTAGTAATAGCGCCTACGAGCAGTACTTC. Protein sequence: CASSSNSAYEQYF. V gene TRBV6-1 combines with J gene TRBJ2-7; D possibly corresponds to TRBD2 (5 bases). V was trimmed by 5 bases and J by 2 bases, leaving 10 bases between them. The CDR3 has 13 residues. Germline V gives CDR1 MNHNS, CDR2 SASEGT.

This clonotype was picked up many times. The chain employs TRBV2 and TRBJ2-7; D unresolved. The germline CDR1 and CDR2 sequences are SNHLY and FYNNEI. Trimming took 6 bases from V and 0 from J, leaving 12 bases between them. CDR3 length: 14 amino acids. CDR3 region: CASRETGYSYEQYF. CDR3 in DNA: TGTGCCAGCAGAGAGACTGGGTACTCCTACGAGCAGTACTTC.

This clonotype occurred a few times. The genes are TRBV28 and TRBJ1-4; 7 nucleotides agree with TRBD1. Germline V gene lookup returns CDR1 MDHEN and CDR2 SYDVKM. J lost 13 bases, V lost 5 bases, and 4 bases had no gene match. This CDR3 has 11 residues. CDR3 bases: TGTGCCAGCAGTCGACAGGGACCACTGTTTTTT. It yields the protein CASSRQGPLFF. Using reference TRBV28 and TRBJ1-4 for the parts outside the CDR3, the full variable domain is DVKVTQSSRYLVKRTGEKVFLECVQDMDHENMFWYRQDPGLGLRLIYFSYDVKMKEKGDIPEGYSVSREKKERFSLILESASTNQTSMYLCASSRQGPLFFGSGTQLSVL.

This clonotype occurred many times. CDR3 in DNA: TGCAGTGCTAGAGAAGGGAACACACCCCTCCACTTT. Its translation is CSAREGNTPLHF. The V gene is TRBV20-1, the J gene TRBJ1-6; no clear D. This CDR3 region has 12 residues. Germline V gives CDR1 DFQATT, CDR2 SNEGSKA (reference sequence). Trimming removed 0 bases from V and 11 bases from J, with 8 bases in between.

This clonotype was seen at least ten times. The chain has TRBV29-1 and TRBJ2-2; unclear D gene. V was shortened by 4 bases and J by 6 bases, with 3 bases between the two germline ends. Germline values: CDR1 SQVTM, CDR2 ANQGSEA. The CDR3 contains 10 residues. CDR3 DNA sequence: TGCAGCGTTGGTTCCGGGGAGCTGTTTTTT. As protein: CSVGSGELFF.

This clonotype showed up many times. The chain is built from TRBV20-1 and TRBJ2-7; D ambiguous. This CDR3 has 14 residues. V dropped 3 bases and J dropped 0 bases, with 12 bases sitting between them. The germline CDR1 and CDR2 sequences are DFQATT and SNEGSKA (reference sequence). The CDR3 protein is CSASSARSSYEQYF. In nucleotides, the CDR3 is TGCAGTGCTAGCTCAGCGAGGAGCTCCTACGAGCAGTACTTC.

This clonotype was recorded at least ten times. This chain connects TRBV18 to TRBJ1-4; maybe TRBD1 (6 bases). The CDR3 is 16 amino acids. With 5 bases removed from V and 0 bases from J, the gap between germline ends came to 13 bases. Germline V gives CDR1 KGHSH, CDR2 LQKENI. CDR3 in amino acids: CASSTGHITTNEKLFF. The CDR3 coding sequence is TGTGCCAGCTCAACGGGACATATAACAACTAATGAAAAACTGTTTTTT. The full variable domain, rest sourced from reference TRBV18 and TRBJ1-4, is NAGVMQNPRHLVRRRGQEARLRCSPMKGHSHVYWYRQLPEEGLKFMVYLQKENIIDESGMPKERFSAEFPKEGPSILRIQQVVRGDSAAYFCASSTGHITTNEKLFFGSGTQLSVL.

In its sample, this clonotype was seen many times. The J gene is TRBJ1-2, the V gene TRBV30; possibly TRBD1 for D (5 bases). The V gene's germline CDR1 is GTSNPN and CDR2 SVGIG (reference sequence). The ends were cut back, 4 bases at V and 4 bases at J, with 10 bases in the middle. The length of the CDR3 is 12 residues. The CDR3: CAWTWGTYGYTF. The CDR3 nucleotides read TGTGCCTGGACCTGGGGGACCTATGGCTACACCTTC.

The sample holds many counts of this clonotype. The V and J genes are TRBV14 and TRBJ2-5; 7 bases align to TRBD2. The CDR3 is 13 residues long. V gave up 4 bases and J gave up 5 bases; unmatched junction bases: 4. Germline V gene sequence: CDR1 SGHDN, CDR2 FVKESK. The DNA for the CDR3 is TGTGCCAGCAGCCGGGACTATCGGGAGACCCAGTACTTC. It specifies CASSRDYRETQYF.

The sample holds many counts of this clonotype. This chain uses TRBV4-2 with TRBJ1-2; D not resolved. The CDR3 is 12 amino acids. Trimming took 2 bases from V and 4 from J, leaving 5 bases between them. CDR1 is LGHNA, CDR2 YNFKEQ, per germline. DNA of the CDR3: TGTGCCAGCAGCCAATACACCTATGGCTACACCTTC. It specifies CASSQYTYGYTF.

This clonotype was seen ten or more times. V is TRBV27 and J is TRBJ1-5, with TRBD1 matching over 11 bases. CDR3 length equals 14 residues. Germline CDR1 and CDR2: MNHEY and SMNVEV (reference sequence). The ends lost 5 bases at V and 7 bases at J; junction bases unmatched: 4. For the CDR3, the DNA is TGTGCCAGCAGTGGGGACAGGGGGAGACAGCCCCAGCATTTT. This sequence encodes CASSGDRGRQPQHF.

Many counts were recorded for this clonotype. The CDR3 here is CSAKGRAQTDTQYF. As DNA, the CDR3 is TGCAGTGCCAAGGGGAGGGCACAAACAGATACGCAGTATTTT. J is TRBJ2-3 and V is TRBV20-1, with 7 bases aligning to TRBD2. The germline CDR1 and CDR2 sequences are DFQATT and SNEGSKA (reference sequence). The CDR3 has 14 amino acids. The trim removed 6 bases at V and 3 bases at J, leaving 9 bases unmatched.

This clonotype was found many times. The rearrangement joins TRBV7-6 to TRBJ2-3; 7 nucleotides match TRBD1. This CDR3 is built from 14 residues. Germline trimming cut 4 bases from V and 3 bases from J; bases unmatched to any gene: 4. CDR1 and CDR2 (germline): SGHVS, FNYEAQ. The CDR3 nucleotides are TGTGCCAGCAGCTCCGGGACAGAGACAGATACGCAGTATTTT. Protein product: CASSSGTETDTQYF. The variable domain in full, with the rest retrieved from reference TRBV7-6 and TRBJ2-3, is GAGVSQSPRYKVTKRGQDVALRCDPISGHVSLYWYRQALGQGPEFLTYFNYEAQQDKSGLPNDRFSAERPEGSISTLTIQRTEQRDSAMYRCASSSGTETDTQYFGPGTRLTVL.

This clonotype came up many times. V usage is TRBV3-1 and J usage is TRBJ2-1, with a possible D match to TRBD2 (5 bases). The CDR3 extends over 16 amino acids. The germline V and J ends were trimmed by 1 base and 5 bases, with 15 bases remaining between them. Germline V gene lookup returns CDR1 LGHDT and CDR2 YNNKEL (reference sequence). Here the CDR3 DNA reads TGTGCCAGCAGCCAAGGACACGCTGCCGGGGACAATGAGCAGTTCTTC. Translation: CASSQGHAAGDNEQFF.

This clonotype came up once. CDR3 loop: CASSLWGGSYEQYF. The CDR3 region has the DNA TGTGCCAGCAGTTTATGGGGCGGCTCCTACGAGCAGTACTTC. V usage is TRBV27 and J usage is TRBJ2-7, with D perhaps matching TRBD1 (5 bases). V lost 1 base and J lost 0, with 7 bases in between. CDR1 is MNHEY, CDR2 SMNVEV, per germline (reference sequence). The CDR3 sequence is 14 residues long.

This clonotype was recorded at least ten times. The V call is TRBV28, the J call TRBJ2-7; TRBD1 aligns across 7 bases. The CDR3 length is 15 residues. Trimming removed 2 bases from V and 1 base from J; junction bases left unmatched: 5. From germline, CDR1 is MDHEN and CDR2 SYDVKM. The CDR3 loop is CASSLPGQTSYEQYF. The CDR3 bases are TGTGCCAGCAGTTTACCGGGACAGACGTCCTACGAGCAGTACTTC.

This rearrangement joins TRBV20-1 to TRBJ2-1; D perhaps matches TRBD2 (6 bases). Germline CDR1 is DFQATT and CDR2 is SNEGSKA (reference sequence). The CDR3 contains 12 residues. The germline V and J ends were trimmed by 0 bases and 8 bases, with 8 bases remaining between them. In nucleotides, the CDR3 is TGCAGTGCTAGAGAGGGGGGTGATGAGCAGTTCTTC. This translates into CSAREGGDEQFF.

This clonotype was recorded many times. The chain uses TRBV12-3 or TRBV12-4 and TRBJ2-5; the D is unclear. This CDR3 region has 13 residues. V lost 6 bases, J lost 4 bases, and 12 bases lay in between. CDR3 in DNA: TGTGCCAGCAGCCGAAACACCGGAGAGACCCAGTACTTC. Translating gives CASSRNTGETQYF.

Sample share makes this clonotype medium-sized. The chain uses TRBV6-6 and TRBJ1-4, with 7 bases identical to TRBD1. The V segment lost 4 bases and the J segment 0 bases; nucleotides outside the gene matches: 11. Germline CDR1 and CDR2: MNHNY and SVGAGI (reference sequence). This CDR3 has 18 amino acids. The CDR3 bases are TGTGCCAGCAGTTGGTCCCGGGACAGCTTTGCAACTAATGAAAAACTGTTTTTT. Translated, it gives CASSWSRDSFATNEKLFF.

In regard to this clonotype: One end of the junction varies from germline; a read error may be responsible. This chain connects TRBV30 to TRBJ2-5; D remains unclear. CDR3 size: 11 residues. The germline CDR1 and CDR2 sequences are GTSNPN and SVGIG (reference sequence). CDR3 sequence: CAWKGIENQYF. CDR3 sequence (DNA): TGTGCCTGGAAAGGGATAGAGAACCAGTACTTC.

This clonotype was recorded many times. The chain carries TRBV5-1 and TRBJ2-7; TRBD2 aligns across 10 bases. In germline, CDR1 is SGHRS, CDR2 YFSETQ. V lost 3 bases to trimming and J lost 6 bases; unmatched junction nucleotides: 12. The CDR3 runs 16 residues. The CDR3 loop is CASSSGTSALSGEQYF. In DNA form, the CDR3 reads TGCGCCAGCAGCTCGGGGACTAGCGCTCTCTCTGGCGAGCAGTACTTC.

This clonotype was found many times. The chain employs TRBV5-4 and TRBJ2-3; 9 bases agree with TRBD2. The CDR3 totals 18 residues. Germline CDR1 SGHNT, CDR2 YYREEE (reference sequence). Trimming removed 3 bases from V and 0 bases from J; junction bases left unmatched: 11. CDR3 nucleotide sequence: TGTGCCAGCAGCTCAGGAAGAGGACTAGCGACTAGCACAGATACGCAGTATTTT. Translation gives CASSSGRGLATSTDTQYF. Full variable domain (remainder filled in from reference TRBV5-4 and TRBJ2-3): ETGVTQSPTHLIKTRGQQVTLRCSSQSGHNTVSWYQQALGQGPQFIFQYYREEENGRGNFPPRFSGLQFPNYSSELNVNALELDDSALYLCASSSGRGLATSTDTQYFGPGTRLTVL.

This clonotype was seen repeatedly, ten times or more. The V gene is TRBV9, the J gene TRBJ2-3; tentatively, D is TRBD2 (6 bases). This CDR3 spans 15 amino acids. Trimming pared 0 bases from V and 6 bases from J, leaving 14 bases between. Germline V gene data show CDR1 as SGDLS and CDR2 as YYNGEE. CDR3 DNA: TGTGCCAGCAGCGTAGTCGGCGGGATAGCGGATACGCAGTATTTT. This encodes CASSVVGGIADTQYF.

This clonotype was observed a handful of times. The chain employs TRBV27 and TRBJ1-5; D call uncertain. There are 15 residues in the CDR3. V lost 6 bases to trimming and J lost 2 bases, with 14 bases between them. Germline CDR1 reads MNHEY; CDR2 reads SMNVEV (reference sequence). This CDR3 is CASRSRSGGNQPQHF. CDR3 nucleotides: TGTGCCAGCAGAAGCAGGTCCGGGGGCAATCAGCCCCAGCATTTT.

CDR3 DNA: TGTGCCAGCAGCGTGGAGGGAGGCACTGAAGCTTTCTTT. It yields the protein CASSVEGGTEAFF. The chain links TRBV9 to TRBJ1-1, with unresolved D. Germline values: CDR1 SGDLS, CDR2 YYNGEE. The CDR3 runs to 13 residues. V was clipped by 2 bases and J by 4 bases, with 9 bases between them.

This clonotype occurred many times. The chain carries TRBV27 and TRBJ2-3; TRBD1 or TRBD2 may be the D gene (5 bases each). CDR1 and CDR2 from the germline V gene are MNHEY and SMNVEV (reference sequence). Trimming removed 3 bases at V and 7 bases at J, with 14 bases between. The CDR3 totals 14 residues. CDR3 amino acids: CASSFEGATNTQYF. The CDR3 DNA is TGTGCCAGCAGTTTCGAAGGGGCGACTAATACGCAGTATTTT.

This clonotype was found many times. The rearrangement uses TRBV4-3 and TRBJ1-3; D is unresolved. The length of the CDR3 is 16 residues. Germline CDR1 LGHNA, CDR2 YSLEER. Trimming cost V 0 bases and J 9 bases, with 18 bases left between them. CDR3 sequence reads: CASSQEWRGKRATIYF. For the CDR3, the DNA is TGCGCCAGCAGCCAAGAATGGCGAGGGAAACGAGCCACCATATATTTT.